This TCR beta chain was found in a study of blood T cell repertoires in COVID-19. Overall study: T cells, B-cell-depleted T cells, or PBMCs supplied cDNA or gDNA.

Authors' processing steps: Nucleated cell counts were estimated from reference gene primer amplification. Sequencing was performed with immunoSEQ multiplex PCR; in TCRdb, only in-frame clones are kept and a portion is missing. That table supplies the V and J calls and clone size; D and trimming were determined from the DNA. This sample has a few hundred thousand clones, with 88% found just once. V was pared by 3 bases and J by 0 bases, with 10 bases between. Germline V lookup: CDR1 DFQATT, CDR2 SNEGSKA (reference sequence). The CDR3 sequence is 14 residues long. Specimen: peripheral blood. The TCR was taken from a woman between 35 and 50 years old who had recovered from COVID-19. The chain is built from TRBV20-1 and TRBJ2-3; D remains unclear. CDR3 in amino acids: CSASDPRSTDTQYF. The CDR3 region has the DNA TGCAGTGCTAGTGACCCGCGGAGCACAGATACGCAGTATTTT.